These 30 T cell receptor beta chains were all obtained from the same sample, sequenced in a study of response to subunit inactivated influenza vaccine. Using its own MiXCR run on the RT-PCR reads, TCRdb lists one record per CDR3 protein. The sample includes about 480,000 distinct CDR3 sequences, over 25% of them seen just once. The material sequenced was CD4+ T cells sorted from PBMCs, taken roughly 5 days after vaccination. The receptor source for this set is a man aged 50-59 years who received an inactivated influenza vaccine.

The CDR3 protein is CSVKNYQETQYF. In DNA, the CDR3 is TGCAGCGTCAAGAACTACCAAGAGACCCAGTACTTC. The chain uses TRBV29-1 and TRBJ2-5; D uncertain. The V gene lost 6 bases and the J gene lost 0 bases, with 8 bases spanning the gap. CDR1 and CDR2 (germline): SQVTM, ANQGSEA. The CDR3 covers 12 residues.

This chain connects TRBV19 to TRBJ1-1; D gene ambiguous. V was shortened by 3 bases and J by 9 bases, with 11 bases between the two germline ends. Germline V gene sequence: CDR1 LNHDA, CDR2 SQIVND (reference sequence). This CDR3 has 12 amino acids. The CDR3 is CASSISGQQAFF. CDR3 coding DNA: TGTGCCAGTAGTATTAGCGGCCAGCAAGCTTTCTTT.

The rearrangement uses TRBV10-3 and TRBJ2-2, with D possibly TRBD1 on 5 matching bases. The germline V and J ends were trimmed by 6 bases and 4 bases, with 9 bases remaining between them. The CDR3 is 13 amino acids. The V gene's germline CDR1 is ENHRY and CDR2 SYGVKD. The CDR3 region has the DNA TGTGCCATCAGCCAAAGGGGCACCGGGGAGCTGTTTTTT. Amino acids: CAISQRGTGELFF.

This clonotype occurred a few times. This chain's CDR3 is CSATGTGGAGELFF. The CDR3 bases are TGCAGTGCTACCGGGACAGGGGGTGCCGGGGAGCTGTTTTTT. This chain joins TRBV20-1 and TRBJ2-2, with 11 bases aligning to TRBD1. Trimming took 4 bases from V and 6 from J; bases not matched to a gene: 4. Germline CDR1 is DFQATT and CDR2 is SNEGSKA (reference sequence). The CDR3 spans 14 residues.

This clonotype was seen at least ten times. The rearrangement joins TRBV25-1 to TRBJ2-7; D not certain. This CDR3 is 14 amino acids long. V was clipped by 4 bases and J by 2 bases, with 12 bases between them. Germline V lookup: CDR1 MGHDK, CDR2 SYGVNS. The CDR3 DNA follows: TGTGCCAGCAGTGTAGAGGACGGAGCCTACGAGCAGTACTTC. The encoded protein is CASSVEDGAYEQYF.

This clonotype occurred many times. The chain uses TRBV7-8 and TRBJ2-2; D is possibly TRBD1 or TRBD2 (5 bases each). CDR1 is SGHVS and CDR2 is FQNEAQ in the germline V gene. The CDR3 consists of 13 residues. V gave up 6 bases and J gave up 5 bases, with 10 bases separating them. CDR3 bases: TGTGCCAGCAGTTCCGGGACGACCGGGGAGCTGTTTTTT. Residues: CASSSGTTGELFF.

In nucleotides, the CDR3 is TGTGCCAGCAGTTCTTCTTATTTCGACAGCTATGGCTACACCTTC. Its protein is CASSSSYFDSYGYTF. J is TRBJ1-2 and V is TRBV27; TRBD1 might be the D (5 bases). The germline V gene has CDR1 MNHEY and CDR2 SMNVEV (reference sequence). With 4 bases removed from V and 4 bases from J, the gap between germline ends came to 16 bases. This CDR3 contains 15 residues.

Only a few counts were recorded for this clonotype. V is TRBV7-9 and J is TRBJ2-5, with TRBD1 matching 10 bases. Trimming cost V 4 bases and J 5 bases; bases outside gene matches: 4. This CDR3 region has 14 residues. Germline values: CDR1 SEHNR, CDR2 FQNEAQ (reference sequence). CDR3 residues: CASSYRTGGETQYF. The CDR3 DNA sequence: TGTGCCAGCAGCTACCGGACAGGGGGGGAGACCCAGTACTTC.

The V gene is TRBV4-1, the J gene TRBJ2-5, with unresolved D. Per germline, CDR1 MGHRA and CDR2 YSYEKL. Trimming stripped 4 bases from V and 2 bases from J, with 14 bases between. CDR3 size: 15 residues. The chain's CDR3 is CASSPATAGQETQYF. CDR3 DNA sequence: TGCGCCAGCAGCCCTGCCACGGCAGGTCAAGAGACCCAGTACTTC.

This clonotype appeared a few times. V gene TRBV6-5 combines with J gene TRBJ2-7; D unresolved. CDR1 is MNHEY, CDR2 SVGAGI, per germline. The V end lost 7 bases, the J end lost 0 bases, and 16 bases lay between the germline ends. This CDR3 is built from 15 residues. The CDR3 loop reads CASTLTGPSSYEQYF. CDR3 coding DNA: TGTGCCAGCACGTTAACCGGGCCGAGCTCCTACGAGCAGTACTTC.

The rearrangement joins TRBV20-1 to TRBJ2-3; 9 bases map to TRBD1. Germline trimming cut 6 bases from V and 4 bases from J; bases unmatched to any gene: 8. CDR3 length: 14 amino acids. CDR1 DFQATT and CDR2 SNEGSKA come from the germline V gene (reference sequence). CDR3 loop: CSALDRGSSDTQYF. The DNA of the CDR3 is TGCAGTGCCTTAGACAGGGGGAGCTCAGATACGCAGTATTTT.

The J gene is TRBJ1-5, the V gene TRBV24-1; D not certain. This CDR3 is 13 amino acids long. V lost 5 bases and J lost 7, with 11 bases in between. Germline V lookup: CDR1 KGHDR, CDR2 SFDVKD. The CDR3 reads CATSGLGGQPQHF. In DNA form, the CDR3 reads TGTGCCACCAGTGGCCTAGGTGGGCAGCCCCAGCATTTT.

This clonotype was detected ten times or more. The J gene is TRBJ2-7, the V gene TRBV28; perhaps TRBD1 as D (6 bases). The V and J ends lost 6 bases and 3 bases respectively, with 12 bases between them. Per the germline V gene, CDR1 is MDHEN and CDR2 is SYDVKM. There are 13 residues in the CDR3. CDR3 sequence: CASSKGHVYEQYF. The CDR3 DNA is TGTGCCAGCAGCAAGGGACACGTCTACGAGCAGTACTTC.

This clonotype has more than one count but fewer than ten. The chain employs TRBV6-1 and TRBJ2-1; 7 positions agree with TRBD2. V gave up 6 bases and J gave up 5 bases; unmatched junction bases: 13. Germline CDR1 and CDR2: MNHNS and SASEGT. The CDR3 covers 16 residues. The CDR3 reads CASRGGLGRTHNEQFF. CDR3 coding DNA: TGTGCCAGCAGGGGGGGGTTGGGCAGGACCCACAATGAGCAGTTCTTC.

The rearrangement links TRBV5-1 to TRBJ2-1; maybe TRBD2 (6 bases). The V end was cut by 0 bases, the J end by 6 bases, with 16 bases between. Germline CDR1 and CDR2: SGHRS and YFSETQ. This CDR3 spans 16 amino acids. The CDR3 sequence: CASSLEGRGPFNEQFF. In DNA, the CDR3 is TGCGCCAGCAGCTTGGAAGGGCGGGGCCCCTTCAATGAGCAGTTCTTC.

Note on this clonotype: The germline gene is not matched at one end of the junction; a read error may be the cause. The chain uses TRBV4-3 and TRBJ2-1; 11 nucleotides align to TRBD2. CDR1 and CDR2 from the germline V gene are LGHNA and YSLEER. The CDR3 covers 18 residues. CDR3 nucleotides: TGCGCCAGCCGCCAAGATCTTAGCGGGGGGGCTTCCTACAATGAGCAGTTCTTC. This translates into CASRQDLSGGASYNEQFF.

This chain uses TRBV2 with TRBJ2-2; TRBD1 is a possible D gene (5 bases). The CDR3 has 14 amino acids. The V gene lost 8 bases and the J gene lost 5 bases, with 15 bases spanning the gap. Germline V gene data show CDR1 as SNHLY and CDR2 as FYNNEI. In nucleotides, the CDR3 is TGTGCCAGCTCTGGCATCCCAGGGACCGGGGAGCTGTTTTTT. It encodes CASSGIPGTGELFF.

This clonotype has more than one count but fewer than ten. The chain combines TRBV9 with TRBJ2-7, with TRBD1 matching 9 bases. V lost 2 bases, J lost 3 bases, and 12 bases stayed unmatched. The CDR3 extends over 17 amino acids. CDR1 and CDR2 (germline): SGDLS, YYNGEE. CDR3 coding DNA: TGTGCCAGCAGCGTGGGGCTTAGGGGGACAGGGTACTACGAGCAGTACTTC. Its translation: CASSVGLRGTGYYEQYF.

This clonotype showed up just a few times. The V and J genes are TRBV10-3 and TRBJ2-2; maybe TRBD1 (6 bases). The CDR3 has 16 residues. V gave up 6 bases and J gave up 2 bases, with 16 bases separating them. Germline V gene lookup returns CDR1 ENHRY and CDR2 SYGVKD. CDR3 sequence: CAISQTRTANTGELFF. For the CDR3, the DNA is TGTGCCATCAGCCAAACGCGGACAGCCAACACCGGGGAGCTGTTTTTT.

This clonotype was detected only a few times. The chain joins TRBV4-2 to TRBJ2-3; no firm D call. V lost 0 bases and J 3 bases, leaving 10 bases between the germline ends. Germline CDR1 LGHNA, CDR2 YNFKEQ. The CDR3 is 15 residues long. In nucleotides, the CDR3 is TGTGCCAGCAGCCAAGAGTCTTATAGGACAGATACGCAGTATTTT. This encodes CASSQESYRTDTQYF.

This clonotype was counted only a few times. The chain combines TRBV20-1 with TRBJ2-7; D gene unclear. The germline V and J ends were trimmed by 0 bases and 2 bases, with 11 bases remaining between them. Germline lookup yields CDR1 DFQATT and CDR2 SNEGSKA (reference sequence). The length of the CDR3 is 14 residues. CDR3 region: CSARDVGRTYEQYF. The CDR3 DNA reads TGCAGTGCTAGAGATGTAGGTCGAACCTACGAGCAGTACTTC.

This chain uses TRBV3-1 with TRBJ2-1; 12 bases are a match to TRBD2. The CDR3 totals 17 residues. Germline V gives CDR1 LGHDT, CDR2 YNNKEL (reference sequence). The V and J ends lost 3 bases and 4 bases, in that order; junction bases with no gene match: 7. The CDR3 sequence: CASSHRLAGVRYNEQFF. In DNA, the CDR3 is TGTGCCAGCAGCCACAGACTAGCGGGAGTCCGGTACAATGAGCAGTTCTTC.

This clonotype was counted many times. This chain joins TRBV7-6 and TRBJ1-5; D is unclear. The CDR3 extends over 14 amino acids. CDR1 is SGHVS, CDR2 FNYEAQ, per germline. V lost 5 bases and J lost 1, with 9 bases in between. The CDR3 here is CASSVLGSNQPQHF. In DNA form, the CDR3 reads TGTGCCAGCAGCGTTCTTGGGAGCAATCAGCCCCAGCATTTT.

This sequence joins TRBV20-1 and TRBJ2-1; possible D gene TRBD2, 6 bases. V lost 5 bases and J lost 4, with 9 bases in between. CDR1 is DFQATT and CDR2 is SNEGSKA in the germline V gene (reference sequence). The CDR3 has 12 amino acids. The CDR3 sequence is CSAGGSYNEQFF. The CDR3, as DNA: TGCAGTGCTGGGGGGTCTTACAATGAGCAGTTCTTC.

The table lists this clonotype with many counts. The rearrangement uses TRBV7-9 and TRBJ2-7; tentative D call: TRBD2 (6 bases). Germline lookup yields CDR1 SEHNR and CDR2 FQNEAQ (reference sequence). This CDR3 contains 16 residues. V dropped 6 bases and J dropped 0 bases, with 18 bases sitting between them. The CDR3 nucleotides read TGTGCCAGCAGTTCCATACTAGCTTCCAGCTCCTACGAGCAGTACTTC. This sequence encodes CASSSILASSSYEQYF. Based on the CDR3 plus reference TRBV7-9 and TRBJ2-7, the full variable domain is DTGVSQNPRHKITKRGQNVTFRCDPISEHNRLYWYRQTLGQGPEFLTYFQNEAQLEKSRLLSDRFSAERPKGSFSTLEIQRTEQGDSAMYLCASSSILASSSYEQYFGPGTRLTVT.

The chain uses TRBV20-1 and TRBJ2-1; D gene ambiguous. The CDR3 spans 15 residues. V was trimmed by 0 bases and J by 6 bases, leaving 15 bases between them. CDR1 and CDR2 (germline): DFQATT, SNEGSKA (reference sequence). The CDR3 DNA reads as TGCAGTGCTAGAGATCGGGCAAGCCTACTCAATGAGCAGTTCTTC. This translates into CSARDRASLLNEQFF.

This clonotype appeared a few times. The chain links TRBV10-3 to TRBJ2-1, with 10 bases that match TRBD2. The CDR3 spans 15 residues. Germline loops: CDR1 ENHRY, CDR2 SYGVKD. V lost 4 bases and J lost 7; bases outside the gene matches: 7. The CDR3 spells CAISAQREGPNEQFF. Here the CDR3 DNA reads TGTGCCATCAGTGCTCAGCGGGAGGGCCCGAATGAGCAGTTCTTC.

This clonotype has a handful of counts. The chain recombines TRBV2 with TRBJ2-7; 7 bases map to TRBD2. The CDR3 spans 15 residues. Germline CDR1 is SNHLY and CDR2 is FYNNEI. J lost 4 bases, V lost 6 bases, and 12 bases had no gene match. CDR3 protein: CASRPSGSGLYEQYF. The CDR3 DNA reads as TGTGCCAGCAGACCCAGTGGTAGCGGGCTTTACGAGCAGTACTTC.

The chain carries TRBV7-2 and TRBJ1-6, with D uncertain. The CDR3 is 13 amino acids. In germline, CDR1 is SGHTA, CDR2 FQGNSA. V lost 1 base and J 10 bases, leaving 8 bases between the germline ends. The CDR3 DNA reads TGTGCCAGCAGCTTAGGGTCCTCATCACCCCTCCACTTT. Translated, it gives CASSLGSSSPLHF. Using reference TRBV7-2 and TRBJ1-6 for the parts outside the CDR3, the full variable domain is GAGVSQSPSNKVTEKGKDVELRCDPISGHTALYWYRQSLGQGLEFLIYFQGNSAPDKSGLPSDRFSAERTGGSVSTLTIQRTQQEDSAVYLCASSLGSSSPLHFGNGTRLTVT.

This chain connects TRBV7-2 to TRBJ2-2, with D tentatively TRBD1 or TRBD2 (5 bases each). V lost 9 bases to trimming and J lost 0 bases, with 11 bases between them. The CDR3 extends over 14 amino acids. CDR1 is SGHTA, CDR2 FQGNSA, per germline. The CDR3 coding sequence is TGTGCCAGTTCCGGGACCTCGAACACCGGGGAGCTGTTTTTT. Protein product: CASSGTSNTGELFF.